This TCR beta chain was identified in a study of T cell repertoires in cytomegalovirus infection. TCRdb re-derived calls from the reads in MiXCR, one entry per CDR3 protein. The sample lists fewer than 700,000 distinct CDR3 sequences, 24% occurring once. V was clipped by 6 bases and J by 5 bases, with 17 bases between them. Germline CDR1 and CDR2: MNHEY and SVGEGT. The CDR3 is made up of 14 amino acids. The V and J genes are TRBV6-2 or TRBV6-3 and TRBJ2-7, with a weak D call TRBD1 (6 bases). Sequencing used CD8+ T cells from PBMCs. This TCR was sampled from a human donor in good health (CMV status not recorded). Some clones in this sample may be carry-over from other donors' samples. This CDR3 is CASRGETGSDEQYF. Here the CDR3 DNA reads TGTGCCAGCAGGGGGGAGACAGGATCGGACGAGCAGTACTTC.